This T cell receptor beta chain was sequenced in a study of OX40 agonist ivuxolimab in advanced cancers. Concerning the study at large: The costimulatory receptor OX40 (CD134) was targeted by ivuxolimab, a fully human IgG2 agonistic monoclonal antibody. Intravenous ivuxolimab was administered to patients every 2 weeks at six dose levels: 0.01, 0.1, 0.3, 1.5, 3 and 10 mg/kg. Among the approximately 50 dose-escalation patients, about 20 had hepatocellular carcinoma, some 15 melanoma, 9 renal cell carcinoma and 9 head and neck cancer. The dose-escalation cohort was about 87% male with a mean age of around 62 years, ranging from roughly 20 to 80. Prior anti-PD-1, anti-PD-L1 or anti-CTLA-4 therapy was permitted, and checkpoint inhibitors had been received by about 37% of dose-escalation patients. Three dose-escalation patients achieved partial responses, one with hepatocellular carcinoma and two with cutaneous melanoma. Peripheral TCRbeta sequencing was intended to test whether TCR sequence diversity was altered and clonal T-cell expansion was caused by ivuxolimab. The paper covers the monotherapy dose-escalation part of the phase I ivuxolimab trial, which included N of about 56 patients. Summary of the overall study and its limitations: After ivuxolimab, expanded clones were on average more numerous among CD8+ T cells than among CD4+ T cells. In partial responders in the 0.1-3.0 mg/kg groups, normalized peripheral clonal expansion was found to be among the lowest, especially among CD8+ T cells. Clonal expansion of both CD4+ and CD8+ blood T cells was observed from baseline to week 6 at doses 0.1 to 3.0 mg/kg. Low levels of normalized T-cell clonal expansion were also seen in some nonresponding patients. The antigen specificity of the peripheral T cells that underwent clonal expansion was not determined.

The CDR3 has 16 amino acids, counting the end cysteine and phenylalanine. Only the CDR3 portion is preserved as DNA: 48 bases, with reading frame beginning at the first base. V is clipped by 0 bases and J by 3 bases, and the sequence between their germline boundaries is 9 bases long. Reading the germline V gene gives CDR1 SGHVS and CDR2 FQNEAQ. On this clone: This clone's antigen is unknown. It has no much larger one-base neighbor in the sample; base qualities were not kept.

Patients with a history of autoimmune disease or receiving systemic immunosuppression were excluded from the trial. Peripheral blood for TCR sequencing was drawn from every dose cohort at baseline, at cycle 4 day 1 and at cycle 7 day 1. The samples were drawn from a first-in-human, open-label, multicenter phase I dose-escalation trial of ivuxolimab. Adults with locally advanced or metastatic melanoma, renal cell carcinoma, hepatocellular carcinoma or head and neck squamous cell carcinoma were enrolled in the trial. CD4+ and CD8+ T cells were sorted separately from peripheral blood before TCR sequencing. To sequence the TCRbeta CDR3 region, genomic DNA was isolated from the sorted cells. The immunoSEQ Assay was used to sequence the TCRbeta CDR3 regions. This immuneACCESS table, as held by TCRdb, lists in-frame sequences with V and J called but not all clones. Of the missing ones, under half trace to an unresolved V gene in checked studies; the others have no known cause. A total of 30,000 to 35,000 clones appear in this sample, roughly 90% of them only once. The biggest ten clones account for about 8.2% of the sample.

This specimen was CD4+ or CD8+ T cells sorted from blood, taken in a trial of the OX40 agonist ivuxolimab. The receptor was derived from an adult with an advanced solid tumor such as melanoma, head and neck, liver or kidney cancer. The sequence links TRBV7-8 to TRBJ2-6; possibly the D gene is TRBD2, per 5 matching bases. The sequenced DNA is TGTGCCAGCAGCTTAGCTGCTCGGGATGGGGCCAACGTCCTGACTTTC. It specifies CASSLAARDGANVLTF.